The 26 T cell receptor beta chains below were found in one sample sequenced in a study of T cells in narcolepsy. Clones were sequenced by immunoSEQ multiplex PCR, and TCRdb holds only the in-frame ones, with some missing. The table shows about 25,000 clones, with approximately 85% occurring only once. The sample consisted of CD45RA- memory CD4+ T cells from PBMCs. These receptors all come from a human donor with narcolepsy.

The rearrangement links TRBV4-3 to TRBJ1-4; D is possibly TRBD1 (5 bases). CDR1 and CDR2 (germline): LGHNA, YSLEER. V lost 0 bases and J 5 bases, leaving 10 bases between the germline ends. CDR3 length equals 15 residues. Here the CDR3 DNA reads TGCGCCAGCAGCCAAGATAGGGCAGGGAATGAAAAACTGTTTTTT. Encoded protein: CASSQDRAGNEKLFF.

The chain is built from TRBV5-1 and TRBJ2-3; D is perhaps TRBD1 (7 bases). Trimming took 2 bases from V and 5 from J, leaving 15 bases between them. The CDR3 covers 15 residues. Germline CDR1 is SGHRS and CDR2 is YFSETQ. As DNA, the CDR3 is TGCGCCAGCAGCTTAGAGGGGGCGCGGGGAGATACGCAGTATTTT. This translates into CASSLEGARGDTQYF.

The CDR3 loop is CASSSQGVIENEQFF. For the CDR3, the DNA is TGTGCCAGCAGCTCACAGGGTGTAATCGAGAATGAGCAGTTCTTC. The chain has TRBV7-2 and TRBJ2-1; D perhaps matches TRBD1 (6 bases). This CDR3 has 15 residues. The V end lost 4 bases, the J end lost 7 bases, and 17 bases lay between the germline ends. In germline, CDR1 is SGHTA, CDR2 FQGNSA.

The CDR3 sequence: CASYRGHTDTQYF. The CDR3 DNA reads TGTGCCAGCTACAGGGGGCACACAGATACGCAGTATTTT. The rearrangement uses TRBV6-1 and TRBJ2-3; TRBD1 matches 9 bases. J lost 2 bases, V lost 8 bases, and 2 bases had no gene match. Germline assignment: CDR1 MNHNS and CDR2 SASEGT. There are 13 residues in the CDR3.

This chain connects TRBV5-4 to TRBJ2-1, with D perhaps TRBD2 (5 bases). V lost 3 bases, J lost 4 bases, and 14 bases lay in between. CDR3 length: 15 amino acids. CDR1 and CDR2 (germline): SGHNT, YYREEE (reference sequence). The DNA for the CDR3 is TGTGCCAGCAGCTCTACCGGAGGAGGATACAATGAGCAGTTCTTC. Its protein is CASSSTGGGYNEQFF.

This clone was seen once. The V and J genes are TRBV18 and TRBJ2-7; D might be TRBD1 or TRBD2, each matching 6 bases. V was cut by 4 bases and J by 6 bases, with 10 bases left in between. The germline V gene has CDR1 KGHSH and CDR2 LQKENI. This CDR3 has 12 residues. The CDR3 DNA reads TGTGCCAGCTCACACGGAGGGGGCGAGCAGTACTTC. Translating gives CASSHGGGEQYF.

V gene TRBV7-8 combines with J gene TRBJ2-1; 7 bases are a match to TRBD2. The germline gives CDR1 SGHVS, CDR2 FQNEAQ. CDR3 size: 13 residues. Trimming took 10 bases from V and 12 from J; bases not matched to a gene: 15. The CDR3 is CATSYTSESGQFF. The CDR3 nucleotides are TGTGCCACCAGTTACACTAGCGAAAGCGGGCAGTTCTTC.

The chain is built from TRBV27 and TRBJ1-2; D remains unclear. This CDR3 comprises 13 residues. Trimming removed 6 bases at V and 3 bases at J, with 11 bases between. CDR1 is MNHEY, CDR2 SMNVEV, per germline (reference sequence). Here the CDR3 reads CASSLKWDYGYTF. The CDR3 nucleotides read TGTGCCAGCAGCCTAAAATGGGACTATGGCTACACCTTC.

The genes are TRBV7-9 and TRBJ2-3, with D tentatively TRBD1 or TRBD2 (5 bases each). CDR1 and CDR2 (germline): SEHNR, FQNEAQ (reference sequence). CDR3 length: 16 amino acids. V was shortened by 5 bases and J by 2 bases, with 17 bases between the two germline ends. The CDR3 is CASSAGLGVYTDTQYF. The DNA of the CDR3 is TGTGCCAGCAGCGCCGGCCTGGGGGTTTACACAGATACGCAGTATTTT.

The CDR3: CATTRRYTDTQYF. The CDR3 DNA reads TGTGCCACCACCCGGCGGTACACAGATACGCAGTATTTT. The V gene is TRBV15, the J gene TRBJ2-3; D remains unclear. The V end lost 7 bases, the J end lost 2 bases, and 10 bases lay between the germline ends. The CDR3 contains 13 residues. Germline loops: CDR1 LNHNV, CDR2 YYDKDF (reference sequence). Variable domain in full (rest from reference TRBV15 and TRBJ2-3): DAMVIQNPRYQVTQFGKPVTLSCSQTLNHNVMYWYQQKSSQAPKLLFHYYDKDFNNEADTPDNFQSRRPNTSFCFLDIRSPGLGDTAMYLCATTRRYTDTQYFGPGTRLTVL.

The V call is TRBV4-1, the J call TRBJ1-1; 7 bases align to TRBD1. The CDR3 totals 16 residues. The junction had 12 bases not matched to a gene; V was cut back by 1 base and J by 7 bases. The germline V gene has CDR1 MGHRA and CDR2 YSYEKL. The DNA of the CDR3 is TGCGCCAGCAGCCAAGGGGTGACAGGGATGGCCCTTGAAGCTTTCTTT. Amino acids: CASSQGVTGMALEAFF.

The genes are TRBV27 and TRBJ2-1; D may correspond to TRBD1 or TRBD2 (5 bases each). This CDR3 has 13 amino acids. CDR1 and CDR2 (germline): MNHEY, SMNVEV (reference sequence). Trimming took 6 bases from V and 8 from J, leaving 14 bases between them. CDR3 sequence reads: CASRRGSGDEQFF. DNA of the CDR3: TGTGCCAGCAGGAGGGGCTCAGGCGATGAGCAGTTCTTC.

The CDR3 nucleotides read TGCGCCAGCAGCCTGGCGACAGATAATGAAAAACTGTTTTTT. This encodes CASSLATDNEKLFF. The chain recombines TRBV5-1 with TRBJ1-4; D might be TRBD1 (5 bases). Per the germline V gene, CDR1 is SGHRS and CDR2 is YFSETQ. The CDR3 length is 14 residues. V was clipped by 4 bases and J by 4 bases, with 11 bases between them.

This clone was found once. The chain uses TRBV18 and TRBJ2-3; 7 bases agree with TRBD1. The CDR3 runs to 14 residues. Per germline, CDR1 KGHSH and CDR2 LQKENI. Trimming removed 1 base from V and 4 bases from J; junction bases left unmatched: 2. The CDR3 loop reads CASSPHRGADTQYF. The CDR3 nucleotides are TGTGCCAGCTCACCACACAGGGGCGCAGATACGCAGTATTTT.

This clone appeared once. The J gene is TRBJ2-6, the V gene TRBV6-1, with D hard to call. V dropped 2 bases and J dropped 0 bases, with 5 bases sitting between them. The CDR3 covers 15 residues. From germline, CDR1 is MNHNS and CDR2 SASEGT. CDR3 coding DNA: TGTGCCAGCAGTGAAAGGAGCTCTGGGGCCAACGTCCTGACTTTC. Translating gives CASSERSSGANVLTF.

As to this clone: Its ends do not fully match the called genes, so a read error is possible. The rearrangement uses TRBV7-7 and TRBJ2-7; 11 bases agree with TRBD2. The CDR3 runs to 16 residues. Germline lookup yields CDR1 SSHAT and CDR2 FNYEAQ (reference sequence). CDR3 sequence (DNA): TGTGCTAGCAGCTTAGCGCCTAGCGGGAGGCCCTACGAGCAGTACTTC. It encodes CASSLAPSGRPYEQYF.

This chain connects TRBV28 to TRBJ2-7, with D possibly being TRBD1 (7 bases). The CDR3 runs 15 residues. Trimming pared 5 bases from V and 4 bases from J, leaving 18 bases between. Germline CDR1 and CDR2: MDHEN and SYDVKM. The CDR3 loop is CASSIVGTAGYEQYF. The CDR3 coding sequence is TGTGCCAGCAGTATAGTCGGGACAGCGGGTTACGAGCAGTACTTC.

This clone was detected once. The rearrangement links TRBV6-1 to TRBJ1-6; D gene unclear. The CDR3 loop spans 13 amino acids. With 3 bases removed from V and 10 bases from J, the gap between germline ends came to 10 bases. CDR1 and CDR2 (germline): MNHNS, SASEGT. CDR3 in DNA: TGTGCCAGCAGTGAGAGAAGAGTCTCACCCCTCCACTTT. This encodes CASSERRVSPLHF.

The rearrangement uses TRBV7-9 and TRBJ2-7; 8 bases map to TRBD1. The trim removed 3 bases at V and 5 bases at J, leaving 9 bases unmatched. Germline V gene lookup returns CDR1 SEHNR and CDR2 FQNEAQ (reference sequence). This CDR3 region has 15 residues. CDR3 protein: CASSFFSGGINEQYF. The CDR3 coding sequence is TGTGCCAGCAGCTTTTTTTCAGGGGGCATCAACGAGCAGTACTTC.

The genes are TRBV19 and TRBJ2-1; TRBD2 aligns across 9 bases. Germline loops: CDR1 LNHDA, CDR2 SQIVND (reference sequence). Trimming at V came to 10 bases and at J to 8 bases, leaving 9 bases not matched to a gene. The CDR3 covers 13 residues. This chain's CDR3 is CATLSGSRDEQFF. DNA of the CDR3: TGTGCCACCCTTAGCGGGAGCAGGGATGAGCAGTTCTTC.

The chain links TRBV19 to TRBJ1-5, with TRBD1 matching 8 bases. Per germline, CDR1 LNHDA and CDR2 SQIVND (reference sequence). There are 17 residues in the CDR3. Trimming took 2 bases from V and 3 from J; bases not matched to a gene: 9. The chain's CDR3 is CASSIPQGARFNQPQHF. CDR3 coding DNA: TGTGCCAGTAGTATACCCCAGGGGGCGAGATTCAATCAGCCCCAGCATTTT.

This chain links TRBV5-6 with TRBJ2-3; 8 nucleotides match TRBD2. The V gene end was trimmed by 2 bases and the J gene end by 1 base; junction bases not matched to a gene: 6. Germline V CDR1 and CDR2: SGHDT, YYEEEE. This CDR3 region has 16 residues. DNA for the CDR3: TGTGCCAGCAGCTTAACCCAGACTAGCGGCACAGATACGCAGTATTTT. Protein sequence: CASSLTQTSGTDTQYF.

The chain combines TRBV29-1 with TRBJ1-2; D is possibly TRBD1 (6 bases). V lost 1 base and J lost 2, with 8 bases in between. From germline, CDR1 is SQVTM and CDR2 ANQGSEA. This CDR3 spans 13 amino acids. CDR3 sequence (DNA): TGCAGCGTTGAAGTGCAGGGGAACTATGGCTACACCTTC. Its translation is CSVEVQGNYGYTF.

This sequence joins TRBV7-9 and TRBJ1-2; 9 positions match TRBD1. The CDR3 is made up of 14 amino acids. V trimming: 4 bases; J trimming: 9 bases; junction bases outside the gene matches: 9. Germline V gives CDR1 SEHNR, CDR2 FQNEAQ (reference sequence). CDR3 DNA sequence: TGTGCCAGCAGCTACACGGGACAGGGATTGCGCTACACCTTC. Translating gives CASSYTGQGLRYTF.

This chain connects TRBV5-6 to TRBJ1-5; 8 nucleotides agree with TRBD1. CDR1 SGHDT and CDR2 YYEEEE come from the germline V gene. With V trimmed by 2 bases and J by 9 bases, 19 bases remained unmatched. This CDR3 region has 18 residues. The CDR3 sequence: CASSLGPPLGQGLLPQHF. The CDR3 nucleotides read TGTGCCAGCAGCTTAGGCCCCCCCCTCGGACAGGGTTTACTGCCCCAGCATTTT.

The chain recombines TRBV7-9 with TRBJ1-3, with D possibly being TRBD1 (6 bases). V lost 5 bases and J 0 bases, leaving 11 bases between the germline ends. Germline CDR1 SEHNR, CDR2 FQNEAQ (reference sequence). The CDR3 has 15 residues. CDR3 coding DNA: TGTGCCAGCAGCCTATCGACAGGCTCTGGAAACACCATATATTTT. Translating it yields CASSLSTGSGNTIYF.